One TCR beta chain is described in this entry. These data come from a study of molecular identifiers for immune sequencing clone quantification. One entry per CDR3 protein, called by TCRdb with MiXCR from the PCR reads. The sample carries about 640,000 distinct CDR3 sequences, approximately 20% recorded once. The CDR3 is made up of 14 amino acids. V lost 5 bases and J lost 6; bases outside the gene matches: 6. The germline V gene has CDR1 LNHDA and CDR2 SQIVND (reference sequence). The sequence was collected from a human donor in good health. Some libraries in this study had Jurkat cell RNA spiked in. V gene TRBV19 combines with J gene TRBJ1-4, with 7 bases that match TRBD1. The sample comprised naive CD8+ T cells from blood, with Jurkat cell RNA spiked in. Subset described: FACS-sorted CD8+CD4-CCR7+CD45RA+ naive T cells. The CDR3 sequence is CASSVGTDYEKLFF. CDR3 coding DNA: TGTGCCAGTAGTGTCGGGACAGACTATGAAAAACTGTTTTTT.